This is a list of T cell receptor beta chains from one sample in a study of sequential checkpoint blockade in melanoma. Produced via immunoSEQ multiplex PCR; TCRdb's table is partial and in-frame only. The sample yields approximately 21,000 clones, more than 60% seen once. The sequencing here drew on CD8+ T cells sorted from blood (inferred from file names), taken from a patient given nivolumab and ipilimumab in sequence. Source of these receptors: a human donor with melanoma. The CDR3 runs from the conserved cysteine through the conserved F or W. The D gene is left open where the match is weak. Rows give clone size only sometimes, using once, few, many, or a class for an expanded clone.

clone size: -; V gene: TRBV6-6; D gene: TRBD1; J gene: TRBJ1-3; CDR3 DNA: TGTGCCAGCAGATCCCCGGGACAGGGCGCTGGAAACACCATATATTTT; CDR3 protein: CASRSPGQGAGNTIYF
clone size: -; V gene: TRBV11-2; D gene: -; J gene: TRBJ2-7; CDR3 DNA: TGTGCCAGCAGCTCTCATAGGAGCGATGCGAGCTCCTACGAGCAGTACTTC; CDR3 protein: CASSSHRSDASSYEQYF
clone size: -; V gene: TRBV5-1; D gene: TRBD2; J gene: TRBJ2-1; CDR3 DNA: TGCGCCAGCAGCGGCGGGAGGGCCTTTATACACAATGAGCAGTTCTTC; CDR3 protein: CASSGGRAFIHNEQFF
clone size: -; V gene: TRBV13; D gene: -; J gene: TRBJ1-1; CDR3 DNA: TGTGCCAGCAGCTTAATAAAAGGGGACACTGAAGCTTTCTTT; CDR3 protein: CASSLIKGDTEAFF
clone size: -; V gene: TRBV7-9; D gene: -; J gene: TRBJ1-3; CDR3 DNA: TGTGCCAGCAGTAGTCCAGGGGACACCATATATTTT; CDR3 protein: CASSSPGDTIYF
clone size: few; V gene: TRBV7-8; D gene: TRBD1; J gene: TRBJ1-2; CDR3 DNA: TGTGCCAGCACCCCGACAGGGGCCTATGGCTACACCTTC; CDR3 protein: CASTPTGAYGYTF
clone size: -; V gene: TRBV4-1; D gene: TRBD2; J gene: TRBJ2-7; CDR3 DNA: TGCGCCAGCAGCCAAGATCGTAGCGGGGGTTACGAGCAGTACTTC; CDR3 protein: CASSQDRSGGYEQYF
clone size: -; V gene: TRBV10-1; D gene: TRBD2; J gene: TRBJ2-7; CDR3 DNA: TGCGCCAGCAGCCTTAGCGGGGGTTACGAGCAGTACTTC; CDR3 protein: CASSLSGGYEQYF
clone size: -; V gene: TRBV7-6; D gene: TRBD1; J gene: TRBJ1-4; CDR3 DNA: TGTGCCAGCAGCGTTGGGACAGTTAATGAAAAACTGTTTTTT; CDR3 protein: CASSVGTVNEKLFF
clone size: -; V gene: TRBV6-5; D gene: TRBD1; J gene: TRBJ1-1; CDR3 DNA: TGTGCCAGCAGCCCTACAGGGGGTGGGAACACTGAAGCTTTCTTT; CDR3 protein: CASSPTGGGNTEAFF
clone size: -; V gene: TRBV6-1; D gene: -; J gene: TRBJ1-2; CDR3 DNA: TGTGCCACCATCCACAGGTACCAGGATGGCTACACCTTC; CDR3 protein: CATIHRYQDGYTF
clone size: -; V gene: TRBV11-2; D gene: -; J gene: TRBJ1-5; CDR3 DNA: TGTGCCAGCAGCTTATGTTCAGGGTGTCAGCCCCAGCATTTT; CDR3 protein: CASSLCSGCQPQHF
clone size: -; V gene: TRBV4-1; D gene: TRBD2; J gene: TRBJ2-7; CDR3 DNA: TGCGCCAGCAGCTTTAATAGCGGGATCGCCTACGAGCAGTACTTC; CDR3 protein: CASSFNSGIAYEQYF